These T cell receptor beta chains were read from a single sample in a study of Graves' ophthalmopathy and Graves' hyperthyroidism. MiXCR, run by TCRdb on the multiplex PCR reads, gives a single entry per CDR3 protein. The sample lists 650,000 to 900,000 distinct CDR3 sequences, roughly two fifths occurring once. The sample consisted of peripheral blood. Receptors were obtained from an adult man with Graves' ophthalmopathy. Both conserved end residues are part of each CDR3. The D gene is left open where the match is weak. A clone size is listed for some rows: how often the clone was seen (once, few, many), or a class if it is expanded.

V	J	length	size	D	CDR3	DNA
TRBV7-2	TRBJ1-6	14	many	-	CASSLVAGQSPLHF	TGTGCCAGCAGCTTAGTTGCAGGGCAATCACCCCTCCACTTT
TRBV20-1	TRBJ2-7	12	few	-	CSARAQGYEQYF	TGCAGTGCTAGAGCGCAGGGGTACGAGCAGTACTTC
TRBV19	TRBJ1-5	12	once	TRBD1	CARRTGDQPQHF	TGTGCCCGAAGGACAGGGGATCAGCCCCAGCATTTT
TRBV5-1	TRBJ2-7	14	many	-	CASSLGRGLDEQYF	TGCGCCAGCAGCTTGGGGAGAGGGCTCGACGAGCAGTACTTC
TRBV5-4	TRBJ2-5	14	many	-	CASSPTERQETQYF	TGTGCCAGCAGCCCGACAGAGCGGCAAGAGACCCAGTACTTC
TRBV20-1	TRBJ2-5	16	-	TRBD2	CSARSTSGRARETQYF	TGCAGTGCTAGAAGTACTAGCGGGAGGGCGAGGGAGACCCAGTACTTC
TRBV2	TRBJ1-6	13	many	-	CASSEQENSPLHF	TGTGCCAGCAGTGAACAGGAGAATTCACCCCTCCACTTT
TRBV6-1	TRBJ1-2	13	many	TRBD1	CASSETGNYGYTF	TGTGCCAGCAGTGAGACAGGGAACTATGGCTACACCTTC
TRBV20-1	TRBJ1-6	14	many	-	CSARKASYNSPLHF	TGCAGTGCTCGAAAGGCTTCCTATAATTCACCCCTCCACTTT
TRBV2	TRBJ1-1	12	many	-	CASLFAGTEAFF	TGTGCCAGCCTTTTCGCGGGCACTGAAGCTTTCTTT
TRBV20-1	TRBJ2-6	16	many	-	CSVSGLDLSGANVLTF	TGCAGTGTGTCGGGACTGGACCTATCTGGGGCCAACGTCCTGACTTTC
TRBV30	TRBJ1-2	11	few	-	CAWYTNYGYTF	TGTGCCTGGTATACTAACTATGGCTACACCTTC
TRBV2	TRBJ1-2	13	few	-	CASSPVQAYGYTF	TGTGCCAGCAGCCCCGTGCAGGCCTATGGCTACACCTTC
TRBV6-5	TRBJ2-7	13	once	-	CASSYREGNEQYF	TGTGCCAGCAGTTACCGTGAGGGGAACGAGCAGTACTTC
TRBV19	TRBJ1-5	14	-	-	CASSIDRPNQPQHF	TGTGCCAGTAGTATAGACAGACCCAATCAGCCCCAGCATTTT
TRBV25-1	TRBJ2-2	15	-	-	CASSQLSGPTGELFF	TGTGCCAGCAGCCAACTTAGCGGACCCACCGGGGAGCTGTTTTTT
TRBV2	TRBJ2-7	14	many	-	CASIEQGSSYEQYF	TGTGCCAGCATAGAGCAGGGCTCTTCCTACGAGCAGTACTTC
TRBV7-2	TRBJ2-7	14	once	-	CASSYLTDSNEQYF	TGTGCCAGCAGTTACCTAACAGACAGCAACGAGCAGTACTTC
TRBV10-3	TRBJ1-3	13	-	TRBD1	CAISDWTGSPIYF	TGTGCCATCAGTGATTGGACAGGGTCCCCCATATATTTT
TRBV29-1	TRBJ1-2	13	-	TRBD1	CSVLTGEDYGYTF	TGCAGCGTTTTGACAGGGGAGGACTATGGCTACACCTTC